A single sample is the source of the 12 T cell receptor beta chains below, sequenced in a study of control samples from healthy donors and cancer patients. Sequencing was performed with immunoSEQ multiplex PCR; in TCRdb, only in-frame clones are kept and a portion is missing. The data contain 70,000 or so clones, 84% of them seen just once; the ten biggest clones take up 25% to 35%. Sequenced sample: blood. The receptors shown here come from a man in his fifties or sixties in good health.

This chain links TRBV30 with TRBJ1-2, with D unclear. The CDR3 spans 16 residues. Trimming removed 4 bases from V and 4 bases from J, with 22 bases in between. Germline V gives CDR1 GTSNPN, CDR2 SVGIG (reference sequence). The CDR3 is CAWTTPSGALGYGYTF. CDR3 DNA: TGTGCCTGGACCACCCCCTCCGGCGCCTTAGGCTATGGCTACACCTTC.

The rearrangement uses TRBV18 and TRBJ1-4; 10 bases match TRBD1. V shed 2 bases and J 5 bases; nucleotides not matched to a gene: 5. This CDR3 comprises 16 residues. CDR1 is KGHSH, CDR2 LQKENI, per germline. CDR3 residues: CASSPMTGQGNEKLFF. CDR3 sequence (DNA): TGTGCCAGCTCACCAATGACGGGACAGGGGAATGAAAAACTGTTTTTT.

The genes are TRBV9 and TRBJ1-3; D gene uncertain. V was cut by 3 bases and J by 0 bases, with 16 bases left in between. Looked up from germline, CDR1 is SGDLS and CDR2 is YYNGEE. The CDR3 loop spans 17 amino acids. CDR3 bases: TGTGCCAGCAGCGGCTTGCACCCTGATGTCTCTGGAAACACCATATATTTT. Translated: CASSGLHPDVSGNTIYF.

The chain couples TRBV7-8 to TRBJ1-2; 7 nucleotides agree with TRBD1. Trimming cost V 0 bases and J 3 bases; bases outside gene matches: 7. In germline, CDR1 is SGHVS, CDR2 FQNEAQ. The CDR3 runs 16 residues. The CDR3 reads CASSLAQGDWDYGYTF. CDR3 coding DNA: TGTGCCAGCAGCTTAGCGCAGGGGGATTGGGACTATGGCTACACCTTC.

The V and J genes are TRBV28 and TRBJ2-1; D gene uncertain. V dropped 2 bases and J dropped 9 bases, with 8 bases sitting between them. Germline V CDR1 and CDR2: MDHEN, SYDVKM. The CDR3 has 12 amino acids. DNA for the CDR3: TGTGCCAGCAGTTTACCCGGCAGTGAGCAGTTCTTC. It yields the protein CASSLPGSEQFF. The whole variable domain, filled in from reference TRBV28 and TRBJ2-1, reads DVKVTQSSRYLVKRTGEKVFLECVQDMDHENMFWYRQDPGLGLRLIYFSYDVKMKEKGDIPEGYSVSREKKERFSLILESASTNQTSMYLCASSLPGSEQFFGPGTRLTVL.

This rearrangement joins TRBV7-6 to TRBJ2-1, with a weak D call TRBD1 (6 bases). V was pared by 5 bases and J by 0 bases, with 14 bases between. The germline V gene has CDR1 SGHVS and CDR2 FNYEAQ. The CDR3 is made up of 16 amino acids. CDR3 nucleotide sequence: TGTGCCAGCAGCCACCTAGGGGGTAGCTCCTACAATGAGCAGTTCTTC. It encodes CASSHLGGSSYNEQFF.

CDR3: CAISESLAGAPKNEQFF. CDR3 DNA: TGTGCCATCAGTGAGTCCCTAGCGGGAGCACCGAAAAATGAGCAGTTCTTC. V usage is TRBV10-3 and J usage is TRBJ2-1, with 10 bases fitting TRBD2. CDR1 is ENHRY, CDR2 SYGVKD, per germline. V was pared by 0 bases and J by 7 bases, with 9 bases of the junction left unmatched. This CDR3 is built from 17 residues.

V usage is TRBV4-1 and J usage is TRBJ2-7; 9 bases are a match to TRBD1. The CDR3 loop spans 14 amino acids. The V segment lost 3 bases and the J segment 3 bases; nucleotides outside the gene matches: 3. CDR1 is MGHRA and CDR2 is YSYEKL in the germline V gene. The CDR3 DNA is TGCGCCAGCAGCCACGGGACAGGGAACTACGAGCAGTACTTC. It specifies CASSHGTGNYEQYF.

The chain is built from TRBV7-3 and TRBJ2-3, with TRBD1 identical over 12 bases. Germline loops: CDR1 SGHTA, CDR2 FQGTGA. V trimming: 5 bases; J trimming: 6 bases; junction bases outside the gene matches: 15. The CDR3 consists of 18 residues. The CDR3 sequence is CASSPHPGQGAPGDTQYF. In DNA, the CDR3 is TGTGCCAGCAGCCCCCACCCGGGACAGGGGGCTCCGGGGGATACGCAGTATTTT.

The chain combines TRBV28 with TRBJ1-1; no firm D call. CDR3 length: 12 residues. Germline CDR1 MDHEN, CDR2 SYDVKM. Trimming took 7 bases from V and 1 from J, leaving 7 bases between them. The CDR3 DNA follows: TGTGCCAGCACGTTAGGGAACACTGAAGCTTTCTTT. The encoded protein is CASTLGNTEAFF. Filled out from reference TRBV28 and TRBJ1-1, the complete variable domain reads DVKVTQSSRYLVKRTGEKVFLECVQDMDHENMFWYRQDPGLGLRLIYFSYDVKMKEKGDIPEGYSVSREKKERFSLILESASTNQTSMYLCASTLGNTEAFFGQGTRLTVV.

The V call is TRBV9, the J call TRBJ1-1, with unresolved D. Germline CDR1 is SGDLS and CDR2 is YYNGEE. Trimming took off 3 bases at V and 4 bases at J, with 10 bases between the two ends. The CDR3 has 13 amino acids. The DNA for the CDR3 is TGTGCCAGCAGCGGCTCCCCCCTCACTGAAGCTTTCTTT. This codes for CASSGSPLTEAFF.

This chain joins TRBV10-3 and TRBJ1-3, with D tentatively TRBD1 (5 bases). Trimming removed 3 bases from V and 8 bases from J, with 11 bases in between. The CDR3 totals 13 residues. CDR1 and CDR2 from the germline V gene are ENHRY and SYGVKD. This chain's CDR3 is CAISDRQGDTIYF. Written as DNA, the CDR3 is TGTGCCATCAGTGACAGGCAAGGGGACACCATATATTTT.